This T cell receptor (beta chain) was obtained from a study of OX40 agonist ivuxolimab in advanced cancers. On the study more broadly: Males comprised approximately 84% of the group, whose mean age was around 62 years (range about 20 to 90). Overall study findings and caveats: At 0.1 to 3.0 mg/kg, CD4+ and CD8+ blood T cells expanded clonally by week 6. Averaged across samples, CD8+ T cells carried more expanded clones than CD4+ did.

Some clones are missing from TCRdb's copy, which holds only in-frame ones; the method was immunoSEQ multiplex PCR. The sample contains 60,000 to 85,000 clones, nearly 85% of which appear only once. People who had autoimmune disease history or systemic immunosuppression were excluded. This clone appeared a single time. The antigen remains unidentified. The CDR3 runs 13 residues. The V gene lost 5 bases and the J gene lost 5 bases, with 13 bases spanning the gap. Looked up from germline, CDR1 is MDHEN and CDR2 is SYDVKM. V and J are TRBV28 and TRBJ2-7; D is perhaps TRBD2 (6 bases). The input for sequencing was CD4+ or CD8+ T cells sorted from blood, taken in a trial of the OX40 agonist ivuxolimab. This clonotype originated in an adult with an advanced solid tumor such as melanoma, head and neck, liver or kidney cancer. In DNA, the CDR3 is TGTGCCAGCAGTCTTGCCGCGGGAAACGAGCAGTACTTC. This translates into CASSLAAGNEQYF. Looking up the rest from reference TRBV28 and TRBJ2-7 gives the full variable domain: DVKVTQSSRYLVKRTGEKVFLECVQDMDHENMFWYRQDPGLGLRLIYFSYDVKMKEKGDIPEGYSVSREKKERFSLILESASTNQTSMYLCASSLAAGNEQYFGPGTRLTVT.